This T cell receptor (beta chain) is from a study of tumor-infiltrating lymphocytes in primary liver carcinoma. Across the study: The patient group consisted of men and women aged 30 to 69 years. Samples returned roughly 3.5 to 8 million productive TCRbeta reads each. Read depth did not differ significantly between tissue types. Notes on the study in general: Tumor-adjacent and tumor-blood pairs shared less of their repertoires than tumor region pairs shared. With p = 0.039, the top-250-clone fraction in tumors significantly exceeded that in blood.

Blood RNA originated from unsorted whole blood, with germline DNA additionally extracted. Researchers generated TCR beta cDNA from approximately 500 ng of total RNA, relying on a constant-region primer. ARM-PCR was slightly modified, and three nested multiplex PCR rounds with it gave rise to the TCR beta libraries. The opening two PCR rounds, nine to eleven cycles each, paired TRBV1-TRBV30 forward primers with a C-beta reverse primer. MiXCR, applied by TCRdb to the multiplex PCR reads, yields one record per CDR3 protein. The table has approximately 330,000 distinct CDR3 sequences, about 61% seen once; the top ten hold under 8%. Germline V lookup: CDR1 LGHNA, CDR2 YNFKEQ. With 0 bases removed from V and 0 bases from J, the gap between germline ends came to 18 bases. The CDR3 consists of 19 residues. This clonotype was counted only a few times. Its matching antigen is unknown.

The chain uses TRBV4-2 and TRBJ2-1; TRBD2 might be the D (5 bases). The sequencing sample was made of peripheral blood. The receptor comes from a man aged 35-49 years with primary liver carcinoma and hepatitis B virus infection. The CDR3 region is CASSQDLGLARSSYNEQFF. The CDR3 bases are TGTGCCAGCAGCCAAGATCTCGGTCTAGCTCGGAGCTCCTACAATGAGCAGTTCTTC.